The source of this TCR beta chain is a study of blood T cell repertoires in COVID-19. The overall study: The study drew acute and convalescent COVID-19 samples from the United States, Italy and Spain. The analysed material was cDNA or gDNA that came from T cells, B-cell-depleted T cells, or PBMCs.

Per the original data handling: The authors estimated nucleated cell counts from reference gene primer amplification. Generated by immunoSEQ multiplex PCR, the TCRdb table keeps only in-frame clones and is missing some. D and trimming were read from the DNA, whereas the V and J calls and clone size are those reported in that table. The table shows around 250,000 clones, with roughly 84% occurring only once. The CDR3 is 15 residues long. Germline trimming cut 1 base from V and 8 bases from J; bases unmatched to any gene: 6. CDR1 and CDR2 (germline): SGHVS, FQNEAQ. The sample holds one count of this clone.

The rearrangement joins TRBV7-8 to TRBJ2-1; TRBD2 aligns across 9 bases. Material for sequencing was peripheral blood. The receptor was isolated from a woman younger than 35 with acute or convalescent COVID-19. The CDR3 region is CASSLGGGRVDEQFF. CDR3 sequence (DNA): TGTGCCAGCAGCTTAGGAGGCGGGAGGGTGGATGAGCAGTTCTTC.